One and the same sample provided the 7 T cell receptor beta chains below, sequenced in a study of blood T cell repertoires in COVID-19. Generated by immunoSEQ multiplex PCR, the TCRdb table keeps only in-frame clones and is missing some. The sample yields some 190,000 clones, 80% to 90% seen once. The sequenced material came from peripheral blood. These receptor sequences come from a human donor in a cohort sampled during active COVID-19.

This chain connects TRBV4-2 to TRBJ2-7, with D hard to call. This CDR3 region has 14 residues. Trimming stripped 0 bases from V and 2 bases from J, with 8 bases between. Germline values: CDR1 LGHNA, CDR2 YNFKEQ. CDR3 amino acids: CASSQDSLTYEQYF. CDR3 nucleotides: TGTGCCAGCAGCCAAGATAGTCTCACCTACGAGCAGTACTTC.

V and J are TRBV18 and TRBJ1-2, with 8 bases aligning to TRBD1. Germline-derived CDR1 and CDR2 are KGHSH and LQKENI. This CDR3 spans 13 amino acids. V dropped 5 bases and J dropped 7; count of bases not matched to a gene: 6. CDR3 residues: CASSEATGGGYTF. CDR3 DNA: TGTGCCAGCTCAGAAGCCACAGGGGGTGGCTACACCTTC. Variable domain in full (rest from reference TRBV18 and TRBJ1-2): NAGVMQNPRHLVRRRGQEARLRCSPMKGHSHVYWYRQLPEEGLKFMVYLQKENIIDESGMPKERFSAEFPKEGPSILRIQQVVRGDSAAYFCASSEATGGGYTFGSGTRLTVV.

The chain couples TRBV5-1 to TRBJ2-5, with D perhaps matching TRBD1 (5 bases). Germline V lookup: CDR1 SGHRS, CDR2 YFSETQ. The CDR3 is 14 residues long. Trimming took 6 bases from V and 5 from J, leaving 17 bases between them. CDR3 protein: CASNVNTWGETQYF. The CDR3, as DNA: TGCGCCAGCAACGTCAATACTTGGGGCGAGACCCAGTACTTC.

The V call is TRBV6-4, the J call TRBJ1-1, with 7 bases matching TRBD1. Germline V lookup: CDR1 MRHNA, CDR2 SNTAGT. The trim removed 4 bases at V and 4 bases at J, leaving 3 bases unmatched. The CDR3 extends over 13 amino acids. The CDR3 DNA sequence: TGTGCCAGCAGTGCATCAGGGGGCACTGAAGCTTTCTTT. Its translation: CASSASGGTEAFF.

The chain uses TRBV27 and TRBJ2-7; 7 bases agree with TRBD1. CDR3 size: 17 residues. V was clipped by 5 bases and J by 3 bases; unmatched bases: 16. CDR1 MNHEY and CDR2 SMNVEV come from the germline V gene (reference sequence). The CDR3 DNA follows: TGTGCCAGCAGTACAACCCTCCTCGGGACAGATAACTACGAGCAGTACTTC. Protein product: CASSTTLLGTDNYEQYF.

The chain couples TRBV3-1 (or the pseudogene TRBV3-2) to TRBJ2-3; 10 nucleotides agree with TRBD2. The CDR3 runs to 14 residues. Germline lookup yields CDR1 LGHDT and CDR2 YNNKEL (reference sequence). V trimming: 4 bases; J trimming: 3 bases; junction bases outside the gene matches: 1. The CDR3 DNA is TGTGCCAGCAGCCTGGGACTAGCGACAGATACGCAGTATTTT. It specifies CASSLGLATDTQYF.

The table lists this clone with many counts. This sequence joins TRBV2 and TRBJ2-3, with TRBD1 matching over 10 bases. The V gene's germline CDR1 is SNHLY and CDR2 FYNNEI. This CDR3 is built from 14 residues. Trimming took 7 bases from V and 4 from J; bases not matched to a gene: 5. The chain's CDR3 is CASNRDRGADTQYF. Here the CDR3 DNA reads TGTGCCAGCAACCGGGACAGGGGTGCAGATACGCAGTATTTT.